This paragraph covers one T cell receptor beta chain sequence. Its cognate antigen is unknown. The data derive from a study of T cell responses to AZD1222 COVID-19 vaccine. The CDR3 extends over 12 amino acids. CDR1 is MNHNY and CDR2 is SVGAGI in the germline V gene (reference sequence). Trimming removed 7 bases at V and 2 bases at J, with 8 bases between. The data were produced by immunoSEQ multiplex PCR, yet TCRdb's version contains in-frame clones alone and is incomplete. The sample lists 140,000 to 150,000 clones; 70% to 90% were seen once. Study-wide points: Spike-wide vaccine-associated CD4 TCRs dominated at 160-218 and 743-854. White British ancestry dominated among donors, who included more females, and clonal diversity was possibly underestimated.

This chain joins TRBV6-6 and TRBJ1-2; D gene uncertain. The specimen comprised peripheral blood, sampled on day 0 of AZD1222 vaccination. The sequence derives from an adult in good health. CDR3 DNA: TGTGCCAGCACTGGCGGCAACTATGGCTACACCTTC. Its translation is CASTGGNYGYTF.